The T cell receptor beta chain described here comes from a study of T cells expressing NK-cell markers (dated by TCRdb to the early 2020s). About the investigation overall: About eight donors provided sorted CD3+CD56+NKG2C+, CD3+CD56+NKG2C- and CD3+CD56-NKG2C+ T-cell subsets, whose TCR beta-chain repertoires were profiled. Among the eight sequenced donors, only one was HCMV-seronegative, while the other seven were HCMV-seropositive. The eight sequenced donors were randomly selected healthy volunteers, three men and five women. Illumina HiSeq 2000/2500, MiSeq or NextSeq was used to sequence libraries as 2 x 150 bp reads. The paper as a whole reports these results and caveats: Whether the expanded NKG2C-expressing T cell clones were specific for HCMV antigens was left unclear. For five or six donors, the dominant CD3+CD56+NKG2C+ clonotypes were among the top 10 CD8+ clonotypes and accounted for about 1.0-7.5% of CD8+ T cells. Those dominant clonotypes were again the most abundant among CD3+CD56-NKG2C+ cells in a few donors, at roughly 25-65%.

Sequencing took place on an Illumina HiSeq 2000. The TCR beta cDNA libraries were made using 5'RACE template switching, a step that added both a universal primer site and unique molecular identifiers. Synthesis of cDNA was primed from the TCR beta constant segment and was followed by two consecutive PCR amplification steps. On the study's bioinformatics: MIGEC handled demultiplexing of the reads and grouping by UMI, while MiTCR was used to assemble and quantify clonotypes. To remove erroneous sequences, TCR cDNA sequences were retained only when supported by two or more reads. Downstream repertoire analysis used the tcR package, and clonotypes were matched across fractions by CDR3 nucleotide sequence plus V segment. VDJmatch was used to annotate antigen specificity against VDJdb, with one amino acid substitution allowed in CDR3. TCRdb reprocessed the reads, reporting each CDR3 protein sequence once and no DNA. The V and J calls and clone size come from TCRdb's table, not from the authors' own analysis. The sample has roughly 390,000 distinct CDR3 sequences on record. The ten biggest clones cover around a tenth of the sample.

To determine HCMV serostatus, a commercial ELISA kit was used to detect HCMV-specific IgG in serum. Ficoll density gradient centrifugation was used to isolate peripheral blood mononuclear cells from blood. In the case of this clonotype: Its cognate antigen has yet to be identified.

Via the germline V gene, CDR1 is MDHEN and CDR2 SYDVKM. Its CDR3 holds 15 amino acids, cysteine through phenylalanine. Only the protein is available. Material for sequencing was blood T cells: a sorted CD56 or NKG2C T cell subset, CD4+ or CD8+ T cells, or bulk PBMC T cells (not recorded which). The rearranged segments are TRBV28 and TRBJ1-2; TCRdb's D call, TRBD1, is unchecked because there is no DNA. The clonotype originates from a woman in her 50s in good health. Donor details come from another sample of the same person, matched by shared clones. This receptor carries the CDR3 CASSPASGATKGYTF.